Listed below are T cell receptor beta chains from one sample, sequenced in a study of T cells in Graves' hyperthyroidism and ophthalmopathy. TCRdb re-called the multiplex PCR reads with MiXCR, one entry per CDR3 protein. The data show 93,000 or so distinct CDR3 sequences, approximately 48% seen once. Sequencing input: blood. The source of these receptors is a man aged 35 to 55 with Graves' hyperthyroidism. The CDR3 runs from the conserved cysteine through the conserved F or W. The order of the fields is V gene, clone size, CDR3 protein. Only part of the rows carry a size: once, few, many, or a class if the clone is expanded.

V: TRBV14
size: -
CDR3: CASSQRTSRGTDTQYF

V: TRBV7-9
size: many
CDR3: CASSVPRAGGDYEQYF

V: TRBV7-6
size: -
CDR3: CASSLEPGQGAFF

V: TRBV19
size: many
CDR3: CASSMAKAEGSGYEQYF

V: TRBV7-2
size: many
CDR3: CASTLSTYNEQFF

V: TRBV7-8
size: many
CDR3: CASIPEVRGQNAEAFF

V: TRBV20-1
size: -
CDR3: CSAVGQGAPNYGYTF

V: TRBV27
size: few
CDR3: CASSLYGLRMSGEQFF

V: TRBV5-4
size: many
CDR3: CASSPWDRGDRETQYF

V: TRBV10-3
size: -
CDR3: CAITDSTNTEAFF

V: TRBV2
size: -
CDR3: CASSWTGYFEAFF

V: TRBV7-4
size: -
CDR3: CASSIPGRETQYF

V: TRBV24-1
size: -
CDR3: CATSDPWTGWDTEAFF

V: TRBV2
size: many
CDR3: CASVPGGNTEAFF

V: TRBV20-1
size: -
CDR3: CSTSFNEKLFF

V: TRBV5-1
size: many
CDR3: CASSYKNRESNSPLHF

V: TRBV7-8
size: -
CDR3: CASSSSSGVCHTHDALCSNQPQHF

V: TRBV5-1
size: many
CDR3: CASSLVGQITDTQYF

V: TRBV19
size: many
CDR3: CASSGTSGAYEQYF

V: TRBV4-3
size: many
CDR3: CASSQDVGSSYEQYF

V: TRBV20-1
size: many
CDR3: CSASRGLGNQPQHF

V: TRBV15
size: few
CDR3: CATSIGAGANVLTF

V: TRBV14
size: many
CDR3: CASSPHVTNEQFF

V: TRBV7-6
size: many
CDR3: CASSLGGTSGEQFF

V: TRBV6-4
size: few
CDR3: CASSSLIPWTSYGNEQFF

V: TRBV19
size: many
CDR3: CASSGAGDNQPQHF

V: TRBV2
size: -
CDR3: CARREISYEQYF

V: TRBV7-9
size: many
CDR3: CASSLAGWETQYF

V: TRBV5-1
size: many
CDR3: CASSFRGDDYGYTF

V: TRBV7-9
size: many
CDR3: CASSLTGGYNEQFF

V: TRBV6-5
size: few
CDR3: CASSYSTGGDTGELFF

V: TRBV11-3
size: -
CDR3: CAWTVGGLGGNTIYF

V: TRBV10-3
size: -
CDR3: CAIGSLGNEQYF

V: TRBV12-3/TRBV12-4
size: many
CDR3: CASRQLGLDGYTF

V: TRBV7-2
size: -
CDR3: CASSFRGRSCEQYF

V: TRBV7-9
size: many
CDR3: CASSFGGTTNEKLFF

V: TRBV2
size: many
CDR3: CASSRLAESSYNEQFF

V: TRBV20-1
size: many
CDR3: CSADLAGGTDTQYF

V: TRBV30
size: -
CDR3: CAWSRQYYGYTF

V: TRBV7-8
size: -
CDR3: CASSFGGSGMNTEAFF

V: TRBV7-3
size: many
CDR3: CASSPGQGNTEAFF

V: TRBV28
size: many
CDR3: CASSPGTVSYEQYF

V: TRBV4-1
size: -
CDR3: CASSQVRGLSGNTIYF

V: TRBV20-1
size: many
CDR3: CSARGGLAGAYTDTQYF

V: TRBV9
size: -
CDR3: CASSSTLNTEAFF

V: TRBV7-3
size: many
CDR3: CASSLNGANTEAFF

V: TRBV20-1
size: -
CDR3: CSARQGVSGWNSYEQYF

V: TRBV7-2
size: -
CDR3: CARAGSYNEQFF

V: TRBV7-9
size: once
CDR3: CASSAEGGAPGELFF

V: TRBV20-1
size: many
CDR3: CSARDQGEGPREKLFF

V: TRBV7-8
size: many
CDR3: CASSLARSGSAYEQYF

V: TRBV9
size: -
CDR3: CASSVVREQSALHF

V: TRBV2
size: many
CDR3: CASMGGYNEQFF

V: TRBV12-2
size: -
CDR3: CASAGANQPQHF

V: TRBV5-1
size: many
CDR3: CASSPLTGGGEEQYF

V: TRBV6-1
size: many
CDR3: CASNERPGAYEQYF

V: TRBV7-9
size: -
CDR3: CASSQSGGGTQYF

V: TRBV6-1
size: many
CDR3: CASSEWETAIYEQYF

V: TRBV19
size: -
CDR3: CASSRTGVLSGYTF

V: TRBV9
size: many
CDR3: CASSDGTSGHEQYF